The rows below give T cell receptor beta chains drawn from one sample of a study of cytomegalovirus exposure and HLA in healthy donors. Measured with immunoSEQ multiplex PCR; TCRdb has only the in-frame clones, and not every one. The sample holds some 180,000 clones; 80% are singletons and the top ten take 1.3% to 1.5%. The source material was PBMCs. The receptors here all came from a girl aged 5 to 17 in good health and CMV-seropositive. The CDR3 runs from the conserved cysteine through the conserved F or W. D genes are given only for firm matches. For some rows the clone size is stated as once, few or many, or as a class when expanded; others skip it.

size: .; V: TRBV7-9; J: TRBJ2-1; D: TRBD2; CDR3: CASSLGTSGIGYNEQFF; DNA: TGTGCCAGCAGCTTAGGAACTAGCGGGATAGGGTACAATGAGCAGTTCTTC
size: .; V: TRBV7-9; J: TRBJ2-5; D: .; CDR3: CASSLAGTETQYF; DNA: TGTGCCAGCAGCTTAGCTGGCACCGAGACCCAGTACTTC
size: .; V: TRBV6-5; J: TRBJ2-1; D: TRBD1; CDR3: CASSSWVDRVDNEQFF; DNA: TGTGCCAGCAGTTCTTGGGTGGACAGGGTCGACAATGAGCAGTTCTTC
size: .; V: TRBV25-1; J: TRBJ2-1; D: .; CDR3: CASTGGHYNEQFF; DNA: TGTGCCAGCACTGGCGGGCACTACAATGAGCAGTTCTTC
size: .; V: TRBV30; J: TRBJ2-1; D: .; CDR3: CAWVYRGVAGVRNEQFF; DNA: TGTGCCTGGGTTTACAGGGGGGTAGCGGGAGTTCGTAATGAGCAGTTCTTC
size: few; V: TRBV18; J: TRBJ1-1; D: .; CDR3: CASSPTGNTEAFF; DNA: TGTGCCAGCTCACCAACAGGGAACACTGAAGCTTTCTTT
size: .; V: TRBV5-8; J: TRBJ2-5; D: TRBD1; CDR3: CASSFSGTGRLQETQYF; DNA: TGTGCCAGCAGCTTCTCCGGGACAGGGAGGCTCCAAGAGACCCAGTACTTC
size: .; V: TRBV18; J: TRBJ1-5; D: .; CDR3: CASSPTRRGYSQPQHF; DNA: TGTGCCAGCTCACCAACGAGGAGGGGCTATAGTCAGCCCCAGCATTTT
size: .; V: TRBV2; J: TRBJ2-5; D: .; CDR3: CASNWEIQETQYF; DNA: TGTGCCAGCAATTGGGAGATCCAAGAGACCCAGTACTTC
size: .; V: TRBV25-1; J: TRBJ1-1; D: .; CDR3: CASSPMAGEAFF; DNA: TGTGCCAGCAGCCCTATGGCAGGTGAAGCTTTCTTT
size: .; V: TRBV27; J: TRBJ1-1; D: .; CDR3: CASSLTGTFILPEAFF; DNA: TGTGCCAGCAGTTTAACAGGGACATTTATTCTACCTGAAGCTTTCTTT
size: .; V: TRBV10-3; J: TRBJ1-2; D: TRBD1; CDR3: CAISEYDRDRGYGYTF; DNA: TGTGCCATCAGTGAGTACGACCGGGACAGGGGATATGGCTACACCTTC
size: .; V: TRBV28; J: TRBJ1-1; D: .; CDR3: CASSLFGGKGNTEAFF; DNA: TGTGCCAGCAGTTTATTTGGGGGGAAGGGGAACACTGAAGCTTTCTTT
size: .; V: TRBV19; J: TRBJ1-1; D: TRBD1; CDR3: CASSMRTGFEAFF; DNA: TGTGCCAGTAGTATGAGGACAGGTTTTGAAGCTTTCTTT
size: .; V: TRBV7-6; J: TRBJ1-2; D: TRBD1; CDR3: CASSQDRGPYGYTF; DNA: TGTGCCAGCAGCCAGGACAGGGGGCCCTATGGCTACACCTTC
size: .; V: TRBV4-1; J: TRBJ1-4; D: TRBD1; CDR3: CASSQLPTGELFF; DNA: TGCGCCAGCAGCCAATTACCGACAGGGGAACTGTTTTTT
size: .; V: TRBV21-1; J: TRBJ2-7; D: .; CDR3: CASTTEEVGRIGYEQYF; DNA: TGTGCCAGCACAACGGAAGAAGTAGGGAGGATCGGCTACGAGCAGTACTTC
size: once; V: TRBV30; J: TRBJ2-7; D: .; CDR3: CAWATSSYEQYF; DNA: TGTGCCTGGGCCACTAGTTCCTACGAGCAGTACTTC
size: .; V: TRBV15; J: TRBJ2-7; D: TRBD2; CDR3: CATSNTIAGASYEQYF; DNA: TGTGCCACCAGCAATACGATAGCGGGAGCGTCCTACGAGCAGTACTTC
size: .; V: TRBV4-1; J: TRBJ1-2; D: .; CDR3: CASSQVAGDGYTF; DNA: TGCGCCAGCAGCCAAGTCGCCGGGGATGGCTACACCTTC
size: .; V: TRBV5-1; J: TRBJ2-1; D: TRBD2; CDR3: CASSFLPGEGSSYNEQFF; DNA: TGCGCCAGCAGCTTTCTCCCGGGGGAGGGCAGCTCCTACAATGAGCAGTTCTTC
size: .; V: TRBV18; J: TRBJ2-7; D: .; CDR3: CASSPLQGPYEQYF; DNA: TGTGCCAGCTCACCGTTACAGGGACCTTACGAGCAGTACTTC
size: .; V: TRBV10-3; J: TRBJ2-7; D: TRBD1; CDR3: CAIRNPIKGTGGVSYEQYF; DNA: TGTGCCATCAGGAACCCAATCAAGGGGACAGGGGGCGTCTCCTACGAGCAGTACTTC
size: .; V: TRBV29-1; J: TRBJ2-3; D: .; CDR3: CSVLGRIADTQYF; DNA: TGCAGCGTTCTGGGCAGGATAGCAGATACGCAGTATTTT
size: .; V: TRBV30; J: TRBJ2-5; D: .; CDR3: CAWSKLRETQYF; DNA: TGTGCCTGGAGTAAGCTGCGAGAGACCCAGTACTTC
size: .; V: TRBV29-1; J: TRBJ2-7; D: TRBD1; CDR3: CSVEALTGAYEQYF; DNA: TGCAGCGTTGAGGCGCTGACAGGGGCCTACGAGCAGTACTTC
size: few; V: TRBV7-2; J: TRBJ2-7; D: .; CDR3: CASSFSGLYEQYF; DNA: TGTGCCAGCAGTTTTAGTGGGCTATACGAGCAGTACTTC
size: .; V: TRBV27; J: TRBJ1-5; D: TRBD1; CDR3: CASSLQGASQPQHF; DNA: TGTGCCAGCAGTTTACAGGGGGCTAGTCAGCCCCAGCATTTT
size: .; V: TRBV29-1; J: TRBJ1-3; D: .; CDR3: CSVVDGSGNTIYF; DNA: TGCAGCGTTGTAGACGGCTCTGGAAACACCATATATTTT
size: .; V: TRBV6-5; J: TRBJ2-7; D: .; CDR3: CASSYKRGYEQYF; DNA: TGTGCCAGCAGTTACAAACGGGGTTACGAGCAGTACTTC
size: .; V: TRBV6-1; J: TRBJ2-7; D: .; CDR3: CASTGISYEQYF; DNA: TGTGCCAGTACAGGGATCTCCTACGAGCAGTACTTC